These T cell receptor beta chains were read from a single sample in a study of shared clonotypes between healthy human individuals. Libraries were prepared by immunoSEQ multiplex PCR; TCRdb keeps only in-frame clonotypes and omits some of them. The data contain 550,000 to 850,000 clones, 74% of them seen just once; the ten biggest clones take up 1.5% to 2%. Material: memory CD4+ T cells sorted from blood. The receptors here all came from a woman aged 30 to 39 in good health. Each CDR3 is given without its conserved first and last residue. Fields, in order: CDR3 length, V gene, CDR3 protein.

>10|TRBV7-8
ASSPHVETQY
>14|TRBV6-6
ASSYWGRGQADTQY
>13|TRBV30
AWIQGTGGGETQY
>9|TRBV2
ASSVSEKLF
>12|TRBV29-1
SVDSETVGGTQY
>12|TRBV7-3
ASSQSGRAGEQF
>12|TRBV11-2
ASSSTGAPGEQY
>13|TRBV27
ASSLYASLPDGYT
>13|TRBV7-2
ASSLGAGGVYEQY
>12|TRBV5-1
ASSRDKELYEQY
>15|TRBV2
ARRPGQGFFGANVLT
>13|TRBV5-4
ASSSGTVSGNTIY
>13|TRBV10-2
ASTKTSGLTDTQY
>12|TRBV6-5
ASSRDRGWAEAF
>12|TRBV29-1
SVQTGTSGNLQY
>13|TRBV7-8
ASSLLTGNTGELF